This T cell receptor (beta chain) was captured in a study of human thymus T cells. Trimming took 5 bases from V and 7 from J; bases not matched to a gene: 9. This CDR3 is 14 amino acids long. Germline CDR1 reads MDHEN; CDR2 reads SYDVKM. Obtained as resections during corrective heart surgery, the thymus tissue was then studied. Clones were sequenced by immunoSEQ multiplex PCR, and TCRdb holds only the in-frame ones, with some missing. The sample has roughly 120,000 clones, around 94% seen once. J is TRBJ1-2 and V is TRBV28; 8 bases match TRBD1. The sequence was obtained from a boy under two years old with a congenital heart defect but otherwise immunologically healthy. The specimen was thymus tissue. CDR3 in amino acids: CASSNLGQGPGYTF. For the CDR3, the DNA is TGTGCCAGCAGTAACCTCGGACAGGGCCCTGGCTACACCTTC.